Detailed here is one TCR beta chain. Its antigen is not known. The sample comes from a study of post-analysis software for immune sequencing data. Per the germline V gene, CDR1 is MGHRA and CDR2 is YSYEKL. The CDR3 runs 14 residues. Between the trimmed V and J ends, which lost 1 base and 4 bases, there was a span of 10 bases. Whole-study results and caveats: There were five or six TRBV segments more frequent in patients than controls, and TRBV5-6, TRBV5-1 and TRBV20-1 were among them. Controls had significantly higher normalized Chao1 diversity than multiple sclerosis patients. Analysis by F measure revealed that same-batch samples clustered strongly together.

Included in the TCR beta cDNA libraries were unique molecular identifiers. Yield was roughly 0.5 million cDNA molecules from roughly 0.93 to 9.6 million T cells. One entry per CDR3 protein results from TCRdb running MiXCR on the PCR reads. The data contain some 890,000 distinct CDR3 sequences, around 50% of them singletons. The specimen was blood. The chain employs TRBV4-1 and TRBJ1-2, with D maybe TRBD1 (6 bases). This TCR came from a girl aged 5-17 years with multiple sclerosis. Here the CDR3 reads CASSQAGAVYGYTF. In nucleotides, the CDR3 is TGCGCCAGCAGCCAAGCGGGGGCCGTCTATGGCTACACCTTC.